This T cell receptor beta chain derives from a study of T cell responses to AZD1222 COVID-19 vaccine. Study-wide results and caveats: The donor group comprised mostly white British people and more females; the analysis possibly underestimated clonal diversity.

Pooling of second doses given at about 4 or about 12 weeks was done. Clones were sequenced by immunoSEQ multiplex PCR, and TCRdb holds only the in-frame ones, with some missing. The table shows about 94,000 clones, with 75% to 90% occurring only once. Germline loops: CDR1 SGDLS, CDR2 YYNGEE. The CDR3 length is 13 residues. Trimming removed 2 bases at V and 7 bases at J, with 12 bases between. A remark on this clone: The antigen remains undetermined.

V gene TRBV9 combines with J gene TRBJ2-5, with a tentative D call TRBD2 (6 bases). The sample consisted of peripheral blood, taken 28 days after the second AZD1222 dose. This clonotype was obtained from an adult who received the AZD1222 COVID-19 vaccine. This CDR3 is CASSVEGSGTQYF. CDR3 coding DNA: TGTGCCAGCAGCGTGGAGGGGTCCGGGACCCAGTACTTC.